The 10 T cell receptor beta chains reported below all come from one sample, sequenced in a study of blood T cell repertoires in COVID-19. The method was immunoSEQ multiplex PCR; TCRdb's version includes in-frame clones alone and lacks a portion of them. This table has some 220,000 clones, roughly 85% appearing once. Sequencing input: peripheral blood. The receptors shown here come from a woman aged 70-85 years with COVID-19, enrolled during active disease.

This clone was observed once. V gene TRBV19 combines with J gene TRBJ1-2; possibly TRBD1 for D (5 bases). Trimming took 5 bases from V and 5 from J, leaving 15 bases between them. Germline assignment: CDR1 LNHDA and CDR2 SQIVND (reference sequence). This CDR3 is built from 14 residues. The DNA of the CDR3 is TGTGCCAGTAGTTCCCGGGGGGGTCATTATGGCTACACCTTC. Its protein is CASSSRGGHYGYTF. The variable domain in full, completed from reference TRBV19 and TRBJ1-2, reads DGGITQSPKYLFRKEGQNVTLSCEQNLNHDAMYWYRQDPGQGLRLIYYSQIVNDFQKGDIAEGYSVSREKKESFPLTVTSAQKNPTAFYLCASSSRGGHYGYTFGSGTRLTVV.

This clone was recorded only once. This chain uses TRBV30 with TRBJ1-4; weak D call: TRBD1 (6 bases). The ends were cut back, 0 bases at V and 3 bases at J, with 20 bases in the middle. The CDR3 contains 18 residues. The germline V gene encodes CDR1 GTSNPN and CDR2 SVGIG (reference sequence). The CDR3 DNA follows: TGTGCCTGGAGTGTCCGCTCCGTCGCAGGGGCCCCTAATGAAAAACTGTTTTTT. Translated, it gives CAWSVRSVAGAPNEKLFF.

A few counts support this clone. The chain couples TRBV5-5 to TRBJ1-2; D gene unclear. Deletions cut 0 bases from V and 8 bases from J, with 14 bases between. This CDR3 is built from 14 residues. Looked up from germline, CDR1 is SGHKS and CDR2 is YYEKEE (reference sequence). The chain's CDR3 is CASSLEAPTDGYTF. CDR3 DNA: TGTGCCAGCAGCTTGGAGGCACCGACTGACGGCTACACCTTC.

V is TRBV6-2 or TRBV6-3 and J is TRBJ1-5, with a tentative D call TRBD1 (5 bases). Germline CDR1 MNHEY, CDR2 SVGEGT. CDR3 length: 16 residues. The germline V and J ends were trimmed by 5 bases and 6 bases, with 20 bases remaining between them. The CDR3 sequence: CASSNPSRGASQPQHF. CDR3 sequence (DNA): TGTGCCAGCAGTAATCCCTCTAGGGGCGCTTCTCAGCCCCAGCATTTT.

The chain uses TRBV27 and TRBJ2-1, with TRBD1 identical over 11 bases. Germline CDR1 reads MNHEY; CDR2 reads SMNVEV (reference sequence). V lost 5 bases to trimming and J lost 15 bases; unmatched junction nucleotides: 18. This CDR3 spans 16 amino acids. The DNA of the CDR3 is TGTGCCAGCAGTCCTTGGGGAGGACAGGGGGCTACGAGTCTGTTCTTC. Amino acids: CASSPWGGQGATSLFF.

This chain connects TRBV21-1 to TRBJ2-7; the table's D call TRBD1 went unverified against the DNA. TRBV21-1 is a recognized pseudogene. The CDR3 loop spans 15 amino acids. The CDR3 DNA is TGTGCCAGCAGCAAACGGGACAGGGGTTCCTACGAGCAGTACTTC. Amino acid sequence: CASSKRDRGSYEQYF.

The chain carries TRBV19 and TRBJ1-3; D is possibly TRBD1 (6 bases). The CDR3 is 16 amino acids. CDR1 is LNHDA, CDR2 SQIVND, per germline (reference sequence). Trimming left V 3 bases short and J 6 bases short, with 18 bases between. As DNA, the CDR3 is TGTGCCAGTAGTATTATTCAGGGACAAGCGCTAAACACCATATATTTT. It translates to CASSIIQGQALNTIYF.

The chain employs TRBV5-5 and TRBJ1-2; weak D call: TRBD1 (6 bases). The germline V and J ends were trimmed by 3 bases and 3 bases, with 15 bases remaining between them. CDR3 length: 15 amino acids. The V gene's germline CDR1 is SGHKS and CDR2 YYEKEE (reference sequence). CDR3 region: CASSSQNRVDYGYTF. DNA of the CDR3: TGTGCCAGCAGCTCCCAAAACAGGGTAGACTATGGCTACACCTTC.

This rearrangement joins TRBV7-2 to TRBJ2-5; 7 nucleotides line up with TRBD2. The CDR3 has 13 amino acids. The junction had 4 bases not matched to a gene; V was cut back by 8 bases and J by 1 base. Germline CDR1 is SGHTA and CDR2 is FQGNSA. CDR3 sequence: CASVSSGQETQYF. In DNA form, the CDR3 reads TGTGCCAGCGTCTCTAGCGGCCAAGAGACCCAGTACTTC.

This clone was seen once. CDR3 DNA: TGTGCCAGCAGTGACGGACAGGGGGTAGAGGCCCAGCATTTT. Amino acid sequence: CASSDGQGVEAQHF. The V gene is TRBV6-1, the J gene TRBJ1-5; 10 bases align to TRBD1. The J segment lost 11 bases and the V segment lost 3 bases, leaving 7 bases of the junction unmatched. CDR1 MNHNS and CDR2 SASEGT come from the germline V gene. The CDR3 is 14 amino acids.